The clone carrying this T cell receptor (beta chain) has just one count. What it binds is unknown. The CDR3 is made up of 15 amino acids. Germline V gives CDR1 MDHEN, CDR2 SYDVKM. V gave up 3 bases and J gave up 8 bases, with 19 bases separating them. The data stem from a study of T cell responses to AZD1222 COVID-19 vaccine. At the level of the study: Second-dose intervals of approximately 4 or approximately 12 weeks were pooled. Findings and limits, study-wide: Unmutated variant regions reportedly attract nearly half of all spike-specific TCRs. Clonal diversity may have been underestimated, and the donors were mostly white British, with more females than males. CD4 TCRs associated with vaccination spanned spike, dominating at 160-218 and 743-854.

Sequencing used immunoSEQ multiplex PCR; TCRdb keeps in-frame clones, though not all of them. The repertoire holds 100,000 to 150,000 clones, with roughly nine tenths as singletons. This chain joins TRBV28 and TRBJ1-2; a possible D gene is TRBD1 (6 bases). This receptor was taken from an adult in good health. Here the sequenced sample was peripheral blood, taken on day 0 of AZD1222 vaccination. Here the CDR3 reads CASSFYRALLGGYTF. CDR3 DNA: TGTGCCAGCAGTTTTTACAGGGCCCTCCTGGGAGGCTACACCTTC.